This T cell receptor (beta chain) was captured in a study of blood T cell repertoires in COVID-19. Study context: Spain, Italy and the United States supplied samples that represented acute and convalescent COVID-19.

The length of the CDR3 is 13 residues. Trimming pared 6 bases from V and 13 bases from J, leaving 16 bases between. How the authors handled the data: Estimates of nucleated cell counts were drawn from the amplification of reference gene primers. Profiled with immunoSEQ multiplex PCR; TCRdb holds only in-frame clones, not every one. V and J calls and clone size follow that table, whereas D and trimming were derived from the DNA. Found here are roughly 200,000 clones, more than 80% of them singletons; the top ten hold roughly 8.2%. This sequence originates from a woman in her fifties or sixties with acute or convalescent COVID-19. Sequencing was done on a sample of peripheral blood. This rearrangement joins TRBV12-3 or TRBV12-4 to TRBJ1-6; the D gene is possibly TRBD1 (6 bases). CDR3 protein: CASRERTEAPLHF. CDR3 DNA: TGTGCCAGCAGGGAGAGGACAGAGGCCCCCCTCCACTTT.